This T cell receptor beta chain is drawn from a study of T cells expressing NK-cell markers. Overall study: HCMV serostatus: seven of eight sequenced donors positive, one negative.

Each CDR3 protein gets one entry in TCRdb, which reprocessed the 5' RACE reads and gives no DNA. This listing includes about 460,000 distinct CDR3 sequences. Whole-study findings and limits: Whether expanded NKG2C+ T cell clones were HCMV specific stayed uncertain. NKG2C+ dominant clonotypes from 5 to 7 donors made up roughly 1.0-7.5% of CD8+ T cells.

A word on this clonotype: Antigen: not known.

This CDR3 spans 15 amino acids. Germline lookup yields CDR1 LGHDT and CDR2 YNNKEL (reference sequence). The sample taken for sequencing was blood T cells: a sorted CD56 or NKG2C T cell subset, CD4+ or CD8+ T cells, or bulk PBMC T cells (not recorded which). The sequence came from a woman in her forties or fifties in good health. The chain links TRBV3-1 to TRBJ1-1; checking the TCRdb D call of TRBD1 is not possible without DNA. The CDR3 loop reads CASSQAGVGGTEAFF.